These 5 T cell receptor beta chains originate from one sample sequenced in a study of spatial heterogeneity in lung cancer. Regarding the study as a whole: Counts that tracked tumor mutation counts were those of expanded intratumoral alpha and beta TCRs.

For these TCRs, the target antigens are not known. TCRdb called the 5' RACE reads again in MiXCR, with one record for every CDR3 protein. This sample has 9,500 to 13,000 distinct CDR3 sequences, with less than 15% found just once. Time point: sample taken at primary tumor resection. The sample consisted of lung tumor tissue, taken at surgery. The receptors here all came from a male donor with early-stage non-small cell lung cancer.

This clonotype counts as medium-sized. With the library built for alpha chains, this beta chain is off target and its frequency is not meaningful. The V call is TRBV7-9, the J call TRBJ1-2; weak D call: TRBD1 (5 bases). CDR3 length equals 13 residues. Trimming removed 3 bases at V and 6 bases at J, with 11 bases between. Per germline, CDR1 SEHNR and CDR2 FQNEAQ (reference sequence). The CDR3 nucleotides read TGTGCCAGCAGCTTGGGGCCGGCAGATGGCTACACCTTC. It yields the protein CASSLGPADGYTF.

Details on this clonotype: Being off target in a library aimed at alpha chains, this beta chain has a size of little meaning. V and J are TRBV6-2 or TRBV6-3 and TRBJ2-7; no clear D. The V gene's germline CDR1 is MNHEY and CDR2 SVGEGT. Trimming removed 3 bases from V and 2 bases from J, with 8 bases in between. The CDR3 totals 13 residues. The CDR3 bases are TGTGCCAGCAGTTATCTACCGACCTACGAGCAGTACTTC. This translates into CASSYLPTYEQYF.

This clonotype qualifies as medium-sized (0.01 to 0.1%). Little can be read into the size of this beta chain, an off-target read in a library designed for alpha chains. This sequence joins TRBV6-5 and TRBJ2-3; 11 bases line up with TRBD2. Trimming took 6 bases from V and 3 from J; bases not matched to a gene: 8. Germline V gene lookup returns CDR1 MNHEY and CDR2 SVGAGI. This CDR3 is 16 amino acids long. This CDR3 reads CASSYKTSGATDTQYF. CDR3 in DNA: TGTGCCAGCAGCTATAAGACTAGCGGGGCAACAGATACGCAGTATTTT.

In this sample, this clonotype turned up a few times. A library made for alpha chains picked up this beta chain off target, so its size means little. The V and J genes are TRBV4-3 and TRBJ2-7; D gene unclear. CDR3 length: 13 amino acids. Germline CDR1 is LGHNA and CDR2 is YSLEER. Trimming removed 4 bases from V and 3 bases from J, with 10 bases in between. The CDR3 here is CASSRGEDYEQYF. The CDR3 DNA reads TGCGCCAGCAGCCGAGGAGAGGACTACGAGCAGTACTTC.

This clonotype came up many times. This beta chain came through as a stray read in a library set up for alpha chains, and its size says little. The CDR3 spells CASSSWTSGTPYEQYF. The CDR3 region has the DNA TGTGCCAGCAGTTCTTGGACTAGCGGGACTCCCTACGAGCAGTACTTC. The rearrangement uses TRBV27 and TRBJ2-7; 12 bases are shared with TRBD2. The CDR3 is 16 residues long. Looked up from germline, CDR1 is MNHEY and CDR2 is SMNVEV (reference sequence). J lost 2 bases, V lost 4 bases, and 6 bases had no gene match.